These 25 T cell receptor beta chains were all obtained from the same sample, sequenced in a study of cytomegalovirus exposure and HLA in healthy donors. With 60 Vbeta and 13 Jbeta primers, the PCR was carried out. The table came from immunoSEQ multiplex PCR; TCRdb's copy has only in-frame clones and leaves some out. The sample records around 190,000 clones, around 80% being singletons. Sequenced: PBMCs. The source of these receptors is a girl aged 2 to 10 in good health and CMV-seropositive.

The chain employs TRBV11-3 and TRBJ1-1; D gene ambiguous. Germline CDR1 is SGHNT and CDR2 is YENEEA. This CDR3 spans 14 amino acids. Trimming stripped 0 bases from V and 4 bases from J, with 9 bases between. The CDR3 protein is CASSLDGPSTEAFF. In DNA form, the CDR3 reads TGTGCCAGCAGCTTAGATGGTCCCAGCACTGAAGCTTTCTTT.

The chain has TRBV11-3 and TRBJ1-1; D not certain. The ends were cut back, 10 bases at V and 1 base at J, with 10 bases in the middle. Germline loops: CDR1 SGHNT, CDR2 YENEEA. The length of the CDR3 is 12 residues. The CDR3 DNA sequence: TGTGCCACTGCCCGGTCGAACACTGAAGCTTTCTTT. Translated, it gives CATARSNTEAFF.

The V call is TRBV2, the J call TRBJ2-7; TRBD1 is a possible D gene (5 bases). CDR1 and CDR2 (germline): SNHLY, FYNNEI. The V and J ends lost 4 bases and 6 bases respectively, with 13 bases between them. CDR3 length equals 13 residues. The CDR3 coding sequence is TGTGCCAGCAGTGCCGGCAGGGTGGGCGAGCAGTACTTC. Translation gives CASSAGRVGEQYF.

The chain employs TRBV9 and TRBJ2-1; a possible D gene is TRBD2 (6 bases). The V and J ends lost 0 bases and 6 bases respectively, with 10 bases between them. The CDR3 has 14 residues. Germline CDR1 reads SGDLS; CDR2 reads YYNGEE. CDR3 in DNA: TGTGCCAGCAGCGTAGAACTAGCAGGCAATGAGCAGTTCTTC. Translating gives CASSVELAGNEQFF.

This chain uses TRBV27 with TRBJ1-2; D remains unclear. V lost 6 bases and J 7 bases, leaving 18 bases between the germline ends. Germline V gene lookup returns CDR1 MNHEY and CDR2 SMNVEV (reference sequence). The CDR3 extends over 14 amino acids. Written as DNA, the CDR3 is TGTGCCAGCAGGGAGCTCGGGGATACCTTTGGCTACACCTTC. It codes for CASRELGDTFGYTF.

The rearrangement links TRBV18 to TRBJ2-7; 8 nucleotides match TRBD1. CDR1 is KGHSH and CDR2 is LQKENI in the germline V gene. The CDR3 length is 19 residues. J was trimmed by 0 bases and V by 2 bases; bases with no gene match: 15. The CDR3 here is CASSPGQGTKIFSSYEQYF. As DNA, the CDR3 is TGTGCCAGCTCACCAGGACAGGGAACAAAGATTTTCTCCTCCTACGAGCAGTACTTC.

The rearrangement uses TRBV6-5 and TRBJ1-6; 8 positions agree with TRBD1. The CDR3 loop spans 16 amino acids. The V segment lost 0 bases and the J segment 10 bases; nucleotides outside the gene matches: 8. Germline V gene sequence: CDR1 MNHEY, CDR2 SVGAGI. The CDR3 DNA reads as TGTGCCAGCAGTTACTCGACTATCGGGACAGGATCACCCCTCCACTTT. It encodes CASSYSTIGTGSPLHF.

The chain couples TRBV5-1 to TRBJ1-1; 9 bases fit TRBD1. CDR1 SGHRS and CDR2 YFSETQ come from the germline V gene. V shed 4 bases and J 3 bases; nucleotides not matched to a gene: 7. This CDR3 comprises 15 residues. The CDR3, as DNA: TGCGCCAGCAGCCCGTCGACAGGGGGTGACACTGAAGCTTTCTTT. Translating gives CASSPSTGGDTEAFF.

The chain links TRBV23-1 to TRBJ1-1; 8 bases fit TRBD1. TRBV23-1 is identified as an open reading frame with a role that is uncertain. V was pared by 0 bases and J by 0 bases, with 6 bases of the junction left unmatched. The CDR3 totals 17 residues. The CDR3 protein is CASSQSRTGTMNTEAFF. CDR3 sequence (DNA): TGCGCCAGCAGTCAATCGCGGACAGGGACTATGAACACTGAAGCTTTCTTT.

The chain joins TRBV6-1 to TRBJ2-5, with D maybe TRBD2 (6 bases). Between the trimmed V and J ends, which lost 7 bases and 5 bases, there was a span of 20 bases. Germline assignment: CDR1 MNHNS and CDR2 SASEGT. This CDR3 comprises 15 residues. CDR3 in amino acids: CASTQNPGVYETQYF. The DNA of the CDR3 is TGTGCCAGCACTCAAAACCCGGGAGTCTATGAGACCCAGTACTTC.

V and J are TRBV5-4 and TRBJ1-4; 9 bases line up with TRBD1. V trimming: 4 bases; J trimming: 8 bases; junction bases outside the gene matches: 12. The CDR3 covers 16 residues. From germline, CDR1 is SGHNT and CDR2 YYREEE (reference sequence). The CDR3 coding sequence is TGTGCCAGCAGCCCTGGCCCGGGACAGGGCTGGGAAAAACTGTTTTTT. Translation: CASSPGPGQGWEKLFF. The full variable domain, with the rest looked up from reference TRBV5-4 and TRBJ1-4, is ETGVTQSPTHLIKTRGQQVTLRCSSQSGHNTVSWYQQALGQGPQFIFQYYREEENGRGNFPPRFSGLQFPNYSSELNVNALELDDSALYLCASSPGPGQGWEKLFFGSGTQLSVL.

This chain connects TRBV30 to TRBJ1-2; D is unclear. Germline CDR1 GTSNPN, CDR2 SVGIG (reference sequence). The CDR3 length is 15 residues. V was cut by 2 bases and J by 4 bases, with 17 bases left in between. CDR3 sequence reads: CAWSSRQATSYGYTF. The CDR3 DNA follows: TGTGCCTGGAGTTCTCGACAAGCCACGAGCTATGGCTACACCTTC.

CDR3 amino acids: CASSLEVDQPQHF. The CDR3, as DNA: TGTGCCAGCAGCTTGGAGGTTGATCAGCCCCAGCATTTT. This sequence joins TRBV7-9 and TRBJ1-5; no firm D call. The CDR3 spans 13 residues. The germline CDR1 and CDR2 sequences are SEHNR and FQNEAQ (reference sequence). The V and J ends lost 3 bases and 5 bases respectively, with 8 bases between them.

This chain joins TRBV7-6 and TRBJ2-1; 11 bases map to TRBD2. The germline V gene encodes CDR1 SGHVS and CDR2 FNYEAQ. With 5 bases clipped from V and 10 bases from J, the junction kept 13 bases outside the gene matches. This CDR3 has 16 residues. The CDR3 DNA reads TGTGCCAGCAGCCTAGGGACTAGCGGAGACCCCAGGGAGCAGTTCTTC. Its protein product is CASSLGTSGDPREQFF.

The chain recombines TRBV6-1 with TRBJ2-2; 7 bases are a match to TRBD1. Unmatched junction bases numbered 5, after V lost 6 bases and J lost 1 base. This CDR3 contains 15 residues. CDR1 MNHNS and CDR2 SASEGT come from the germline V gene. In DNA, the CDR3 is TGTGCCAGCAGGGCCGGGACAGTGAACACCGGGGAGCTGTTTTTT. Translating gives CASRAGTVNTGELFF.

The chain is built from TRBV6-1 and TRBJ1-1, with D unclear. Trimming removed 4 bases at V and 1 base at J, with 13 bases between. Looked up from germline, CDR1 is MNHNS and CDR2 is SASEGT. This CDR3 is built from 15 residues. The CDR3, as DNA: TGTGCCAGCAGTGCCCGACCCCGGGAGAACACTGAAGCTTTCTTT. It translates to CASSARPRENTEAFF.

The chain is built from TRBV28 and TRBJ1-2; perhaps TRBD1 as D (5 bases). Trimming shortened V by 3 bases and J by 6 bases, and 8 bases separated the two germline ends. This CDR3 comprises 12 residues. CDR1 MDHEN and CDR2 SYDVKM come from the germline V gene. In DNA form, the CDR3 reads TGTGCCAGCAGTTTTGGAGGGGATGGCTACACCTTC. Translating gives CASSFGGDGYTF.

This chain links TRBV2 with TRBJ1-1, with TRBD1 matching over 11 bases. The CDR3 has 15 residues. In germline, CDR1 is SNHLY, CDR2 FYNNEI. The J segment lost 3 bases and the V segment lost 6 bases, leaving 6 bases of the junction unmatched. The CDR3 spells CASRDRGRLHTEAFF. CDR3 coding DNA: TGTGCCAGCAGGGACAGGGGGCGACTGCACACTGAAGCTTTCTTT. Full variable domain (outside the CDR3, taken from reference TRBV2 and TRBJ1-1): EPEVTQTPSHQVTQMGQEVILRCVPISNHLYFYWYRQILGQKVEFLVSFYNNEISEKSEIFDDQFSVERPDGSNFTLKIRSTKLEDSAMYFCASRDRGRLHTEAFFGQGTRLTVV.

The V and J genes are TRBV11-1 and TRBJ2-2; 7 bases match TRBD2. Trimming cost V 1 base and J 1 base; bases outside gene matches: 3. This CDR3 comprises 16 residues. Per the germline V gene, CDR1 is SGHAT and CDR2 is FQDESV (reference sequence). The CDR3 DNA reads as TGTGCCAGCAGCTTAGTATTAGCGGGGAACACCGGGGAGCTGTTTTTT. Its translation is CASSLVLAGNTGELFF.

The V call is TRBV28, the J call TRBJ2-7, with 11 bases lining up with TRBD1. The V segment lost 10 bases and the J segment 2 bases; nucleotides outside the gene matches: 13. The germline gives CDR1 MDHEN, CDR2 SYDVKM. This CDR3 is 16 amino acids long. The CDR3 coding sequence is TGTGCCACCCAGGGCTTGTTGGGACAGGGGGCCTACGAGCAGTACTTC. The encoded protein is CATQGLLGQGAYEQYF.

The chain is built from TRBV30 and TRBJ2-7; possible D gene TRBD2, 6 bases. The CDR3 is 15 residues long. Germline V gene data show CDR1 as GTSNPN and CDR2 as SVGIG (reference sequence). The CDR3 nucleotides read TGTGCGCAGGGCTCAGGTTTCGGGAGTCTCCACGAGCAGTACTTC. Protein product: CAQGSGFGSLHEQYF.

The rearrangement uses TRBV5-6 and TRBJ1-1, with D possibly matching TRBD1 (6 bases). The CDR3 contains 13 residues. Trimming shortened V by 1 base and J by 10 bases, and 14 bases separated the two germline ends. The germline CDR1 and CDR2 sequences are SGHDT and YYEEEE. CDR3 amino acids: CASSLIRGVGAFF. The CDR3 coding sequence is TGTGCCAGCAGCTTGATCAGGGGAGTAGGAGCTTTCTTT.

V and J are TRBV7-9 and TRBJ1-4, with 7 bases that match TRBD1. Germline V gives CDR1 SEHNR, CDR2 FQNEAQ (reference sequence). The CDR3 is 18 residues long. V was pared by 1 base and J by 3 bases, with 11 bases of the junction left unmatched. For the CDR3, the DNA is TGTGCCAGCAGCTTAGGGACAGGAGGTATACGGGCTAATGAAAAACTGTTTTTT. This translates into CASSLGTGGIRANEKLFF.

The gene calls are TRBV11-3 and TRBJ2-7, with D maybe TRBD2 (5 bases). Per the germline V gene, CDR1 is SGHNT and CDR2 is YENEEA. Trimming stripped 5 bases from V and 7 bases from J, with 15 bases between. The CDR3 extends over 13 amino acids. The CDR3 region is CASSPGPTGEQYF. For the CDR3, the DNA is TGTGCCAGCAGCCCCGGACCCACGGGGGAGCAGTACTTC.

This clone appeared once. This rearrangement joins TRBV2 to TRBJ1-1; maybe TRBD1 (5 bases). With 7 bases removed from V and 4 bases from J, the gap between germline ends came to 16 bases. The CDR3 is 14 residues long. Germline assignment: CDR1 SNHLY and CDR2 FYNNEI. The CDR3 DNA reads as TGTGCCAGCATCCTGACCAGGGTGGGCACTGAAGCTTTCTTT. The encoded protein is CASILTRVGTEAFF. Filled out from reference TRBV2 and TRBJ1-1, the complete variable domain reads EPEVTQTPSHQVTQMGQEVILRCVPISNHLYFYWYRQILGQKVEFLVSFYNNEISEKSEIFDDQFSVERPDGSNFTLKIRSTKLEDSAMYFCASILTRVGTEAFFGQGTRLTVV.